A single sample is the source of the 21 T cell receptor beta chains below, sequenced in a study of response to subunit inactivated influenza vaccine (dated by TCRdb to 2016 to 2018). Receptors were amplified or captured by RT-PCR. Sequenced using an Illumina HiSeq 2500. TCRdb reran the public reads through fastp at Q25 and MiXCR, keeping productive beta chains. Under each unique CDR3 protein, matching rows form one entry showing the most common genes and DNA. Here the sample has about half a million distinct CDR3 sequences; approximately 7.1% occur a single time. 13% of the sample belongs to the ten largest clones. This material consisted of PBMCs from blood, taken around 25 months after vaccination. These receptor sequences come from a man in his fifties or sixties who received an inactivated influenza vaccine. Donor details come from another sample of the same person, matched by shared clones.

The chain is built from TRBV3-1 and TRBJ1-1; D not certain. The germline V and J ends were trimmed by 0 bases and 3 bases, with 8 bases remaining between them. The CDR3 sequence is 14 residues long. CDR1 and CDR2 (germline): LGHDT, YNNKEL (reference sequence). DNA for the CDR3: TGTGCCAGCAGCCAAGATTATGGACACACTGAAGCTTTCTTT. Translating it yields CASSQDYGHTEAFF.

Only a few counts were recorded for this clonotype. V usage is TRBV6-2 or TRBV6-3 and J usage is TRBJ2-7; 9 bases fit TRBD1. J lost 2 bases, V lost 4 bases, and 3 bases had no gene match. Per germline, CDR1 MNHEY and CDR2 SVGEGT. CDR3 size: 14 residues. CDR3 loop: CASSWDRVAYEQYF. The CDR3 DNA sequence: TGTGCCAGCAGTTGGGACAGGGTGGCCTACGAGCAGTACTTC.

Remarks on this clonotype: Since a much larger clone is just one base distant, this may be a read error. DNA of the CDR3: TGTGCCAGCAGCCCGGGACTTTCGAACACTGAAGCTTTCTTT. Translating gives CASSPGLSNTEAFF. This sequence joins TRBV3-1 and TRBJ1-1, with D tentatively TRBD1 (5 bases). V lost 4 bases, J lost 1 base, and 10 bases lay in between. The CDR3 is 14 amino acids. From germline, CDR1 is LGHDT and CDR2 YNNKEL (reference sequence).

The chain combines TRBV28 with TRBJ2-4; D assignment may be TRBD1 or TRBD2 (5 bases each). The CDR3 is 11 amino acids. The V gene lost 7 bases and the J gene lost 13 bases, with 14 bases spanning the gap. CDR1 is MDHEN and CDR2 is SYDVKM in the germline V gene. The DNA for the CDR3 is TGTGCCAGCACCTTACTGGGACGGCAGTACTTC. Translation gives CASTLLGRQYF.

V and J are TRBV6-2 or TRBV6-3 and TRBJ1-4, with D tentatively TRBD1 (5 bases). Trimming removed 6 bases from V and 3 bases from J, with 14 bases in between. This CDR3 has 15 amino acids. The germline gives CDR1 MNHEY, CDR2 SVGEGT. The CDR3 nucleotides are TGTGCCAGCAGACTTTGGACATCGGCTAATGAAAAACTGTTTTTT. It encodes CASRLWTSANEKLFF.

This clonotype has only a few counts. The chain joins TRBV6-2 or TRBV6-3 to TRBJ1-2, with D possibly being TRBD1 (6 bases). This CDR3 is built from 20 residues. With 0 bases removed from V and 4 bases from J, the gap between germline ends came to 27 bases. Per the germline V gene, CDR1 is MNHEY and CDR2 is SVGEGT. The CDR3 nucleotides are TGTGCCAGCAGTTACTCCCCATACCTGACTTCGTCCAGGGGAAGCTATGGCTACACCTTC. This gives the protein CASSYSPYLTSSRGSYGYTF.

The rearrangement joins TRBV7-8 to TRBJ1-3; no definite D call. This CDR3 spans 15 amino acids. Trimming took off 1 base at V and 0 bases at J, with 7 bases between the two ends. Looked up from germline, CDR1 is SGHVS and CDR2 is FQNEAQ. The CDR3 reads CASSLGPFSGNTIYF. In nucleotides, the CDR3 is TGTGCCAGCAGCTTAGGGCCGTTCTCTGGAAACACCATATATTTT.

This clonotype showed up just a few times. The gene calls are TRBV7-9 and TRBJ2-7, with TRBD2 identical over 7 bases. The CDR3 runs to 14 residues. The J segment lost 2 bases and the V segment lost 3 bases, leaving 4 bases of the junction unmatched. CDR1 SEHNR and CDR2 FQNEAQ come from the germline V gene (reference sequence). The CDR3 DNA reads TGTGCCAGCAGCTTCTCGCGGGGGACCTACGAGCAGTACTTC. Translation: CASSFSRGTYEQYF.

J is TRBJ1-3 and V is TRBV28, with 9 bases identical to TRBD1. CDR1 and CDR2 from the germline V gene are MDHEN and SYDVKM. CDR3 length: 15 amino acids. V shed 10 bases, J shed 4 bases, and the junction held 11 bases outside the gene matches. CDR3 residues: CATWSGQGFGNTIYF. The CDR3 region has the DNA TGTGCCACCTGGTCAGGACAGGGGTTCGGAAACACCATATATTTT.

The table lists this clonotype with a few counts. The gene calls are TRBV5-1 and TRBJ2-7; 7 bases align to TRBD1. The CDR3 has 16 residues. The germline CDR1 and CDR2 sequences are SGHRS and YFSETQ. The junction had 6 bases not matched to a gene; V was cut back by 0 bases and J by 0 bases. CDR3 protein: CASSLAATGSSYEQYF. The CDR3 DNA is TGCGCCAGCAGCTTGGCCGCGACAGGGAGCTCCTACGAGCAGTACTTC.

This clonotype was picked up many times. V gene TRBV5-5 combines with J gene TRBJ1-5; TRBD1 might be the D (5 bases). The length of the CDR3 is 15 residues. V was cut by 2 bases and J by 3 bases, with 12 bases left in between. Germline CDR1 and CDR2: SGHKS and YYEKEE (reference sequence). In nucleotides, the CDR3 is TGTGCCAGCAGCTTCAGGCAGGGCGCCAATCAGCCCCAGCATTTT. The encoded protein is CASSFRQGANQPQHF.

This clonotype was detected only a few times. The V gene is TRBV6-4, the J gene TRBJ2-7; D possibly corresponds to TRBD1 (6 bases). CDR3 length equals 15 residues. Trimming shortened V by 7 bases and J by 1 base, and 17 bases separated the two germline ends. CDR1 MRHNA and CDR2 SNTAGT come from the germline V gene. The CDR3 here is CASTRQVFSSYEQYF. For the CDR3, the DNA is TGTGCCAGCACCAGACAGGTCTTCTCGTCCTACGAGCAGTACTTC.

The chain has TRBV5-1 and TRBJ1-3; perhaps TRBD1 as D (6 bases). The CDR3 consists of 16 residues. The V gene's germline CDR1 is SGHRS and CDR2 YFSETQ. V was cut by 0 bases and J by 0 bases, with 10 bases left in between. This CDR3 is CASSLATGISGNTIYF. CDR3 DNA sequence: TGCGCCAGCAGCTTGGCCACAGGGATCTCTGGAAACACCATATATTTT.

This clonotype was seen at least ten times. This chain uses TRBV25-1 with TRBJ2-7, with TRBD1 matching over 8 bases. The ends lost 7 bases at V and 2 bases at J; junction bases unmatched: 4. CDR1 and CDR2 from the germline V gene are MGHDK and SYGVNS. The CDR3 covers 13 residues. Written as DNA, the CDR3 is TGTGCCAGCACCCCGGGACAGGCCTACGAGCAGTACTTC. It specifies CASTPGQAYEQYF.

This clonotype has at least ten counts. The chain recombines TRBV27 with TRBJ2-3; D unclear. V was shortened by 2 bases and J by 4 bases, with 7 bases between the two germline ends. This CDR3 region has 13 residues. Germline-derived CDR1 and CDR2 are MNHEY and SMNVEV (reference sequence). CDR3 protein: CASSLLGSDTQYF. In DNA, the CDR3 is TGTGCCAGCAGTTTACTTGGGTCAGATACGCAGTATTTT.

V gene TRBV7-6 combines with J gene TRBJ1-6, with D possibly TRBD1 on 5 matching bases. Germline-derived CDR1 and CDR2 are SGHVS and FNYEAQ. V lost 1 base and J 6 bases, leaving 10 bases between the germline ends. This CDR3 is built from 15 residues. The CDR3 nucleotides read TGTGCCAGCAGCTTAGGTCAGGGCTCTAATTCACCCCTCCACTTT. It specifies CASSLGQGSNSPLHF.

The V gene is TRBV4-2, the J gene TRBJ2-4, with a possible D match to TRBD2 (6 bases). The germline V gene encodes CDR1 LGHNA and CDR2 YNFKEQ. The CDR3 sequence is 15 residues long. Trimming pared 0 bases from V and 0 bases from J, leaving 6 bases between. CDR3 coding DNA: TGTGCCAGCAGCCAAGACGGGGGAGCCAAAAACATTCAGTACTTC. This translates into CASSQDGGAKNIQYF.

Ten or more counts support this clonotype. The genes are TRBV4-2 and TRBJ1-2; 7 bases are shared with TRBD1. Germline V gives CDR1 LGHNA, CDR2 YNFKEQ. The ends lost 3 bases at V and 3 bases at J; junction bases unmatched: 4. This CDR3 is 14 amino acids long. The CDR3 nucleotides are TGTGCCAGCAGCCATACGGGGACAGACTATGGCTACACCTTC. Residues: CASSHTGTDYGYTF.

Of note for this clonotype: A much bigger clone sits one base away, suggesting this may be a read error. The chain combines TRBV12-3 or TRBV12-4 with TRBJ2-1; D is perhaps TRBD2 (7 bases). This CDR3 is 15 amino acids long. The V gene lost 8 bases and the J gene lost 4 bases, with 18 bases spanning the gap. In nucleotides, the CDR3 is TGTGCCAGCGGAGGAAGGGGGGGACTTTACAATGAGCAGTTCTTC. This gives the protein CASGGRGGLYNEQFF.

The table lists this clonotype with a few counts. The chain carries TRBV14 and TRBJ2-1; 14 nucleotides match TRBD2. This CDR3 comprises 18 residues. Germline V gives CDR1 SGHDN, CDR2 FVKESK. Germline trimming cut 4 bases from V and 5 bases from J; bases unmatched to any gene: 10. The DNA of the CDR3 is TGTGCCAGCAGCCTCAGCCCGGGACTAGCGGGGGAAGACAATGAGCAGTTCTTC. Protein product: CASSLSPGLAGEDNEQFF.

The rearrangement joins TRBV5-1 to TRBJ2-5, with TRBD1 identical over 9 bases. Trimming took 4 bases from V and 2 from J; bases not matched to a gene: 6. Germline V gene sequence: CDR1 SGHRS, CDR2 YFSETQ. This CDR3 has 15 amino acids. CDR3 residues: CASSRSTGGQETQYF. The CDR3 DNA reads TGCGCCAGCAGCCGGTCGACAGGGGGTCAAGAGACCCAGTACTTC.